The 6 T cell receptor beta chains given below trace back to one sample, sequenced in a study of T cells in Graves' hyperthyroidism and ophthalmopathy. Regions amplified from RNA transcripts were the TCR beta CDR3 regions. HTBI primers drove first-round RT-PCR of the TCR CDR3. TCRdb reprocessed the multiplex PCR reads with MiXCR, giving one entry per CDR3 protein. The sample consists of hundreds of thousands of distinct CDR3 sequences, approximately 16% of them appearing once. The specimen sequenced was blood. These receptors all stem from a woman aged 18 to 35 with Graves' hyperthyroidism.

This clonotype was found many times. The V call is TRBV12-5, the J call TRBJ2-7, with D unclear. The length of the CDR3 is 13 residues. V was pared by 5 bases and J by 0 bases, with 8 bases between. CDR1 and CDR2 (germline): LGHNT, FRNRAP. The CDR3 nucleotides are TGTGCTAGTGGTCGCAAGCGCTCCTACGAGCAGTACTTC. It translates to CASGRKRSYEQYF.

This clonotype occurred many times. The genes are TRBV5-1 and TRBJ1-5, with 8 nucleotides matching TRBD1. Germline V gene lookup returns CDR1 SGHRS and CDR2 YFSETQ. The ends lost 3 bases at V and 6 bases at J; junction bases unmatched: 8. CDR3 length: 15 residues. This CDR3 reads CASSSTGGVGQPQHF. The CDR3 region has the DNA TGCGCCAGCAGCTCCACAGGGGGTGTGGGTCAGCCCCAGCATTTT.

In its sample, this clonotype was seen a few times. The chain uses TRBV7-9 and TRBJ2-1; 7 positions agree with TRBD2. The CDR3 runs to 16 residues. With V trimmed by 4 bases and J by 5 bases, 11 bases remained unmatched. Germline V lookup: CDR1 SEHNR, CDR2 FQNEAQ (reference sequence). The CDR3 spells CASSSPGGGRHNEQFF. The CDR3 DNA sequence: TGTGCCAGCAGCTCCCCTGGGGGGGGGAGACACAATGAGCAGTTCTTC.

This clonotype has more than one count but fewer than ten. The junction departs from germline at one end; a sequencing error may be responsible. V gene TRBV6-1 combines with J gene TRBJ2-7; D is unresolved. Germline loops: CDR1 MNHNS, CDR2 SASEGT. The CDR3 spans 12 residues. The CDR3 loop is CASNEAFYEQYF. CDR3 sequence (DNA): TGTGCCAGCAATGAAGCGTTCTACGAGCAGTACTTC.

The chain employs TRBV30 and TRBJ1-5; 7 nucleotides agree with TRBD1. V dropped 0 bases and J dropped 7; count of bases not matched to a gene: 6. The length of the CDR3 is 14 residues. CDR1 is GTSNPN, CDR2 SVGIG, per germline (reference sequence). CDR3 loop: CAWSVQGSGQPQHF. The CDR3, as DNA: TGTGCCTGGAGTGTACAGGGGAGCGGCCAGCCCCAGCATTTT.

This clonotype has just a few counts. The rearrangement joins TRBV12-3 or TRBV12-4 to TRBJ2-7, with a tentative D call TRBD1 (6 bases). Trimming took 5 bases from V and 5 from J, leaving 13 bases between them. The CDR3 sequence is 13 residues long. This CDR3 is CASSPYRVHEQYF. In DNA, the CDR3 is TGTGCCAGCAGTCCATACAGGGTACACGAGCAGTACTTC.